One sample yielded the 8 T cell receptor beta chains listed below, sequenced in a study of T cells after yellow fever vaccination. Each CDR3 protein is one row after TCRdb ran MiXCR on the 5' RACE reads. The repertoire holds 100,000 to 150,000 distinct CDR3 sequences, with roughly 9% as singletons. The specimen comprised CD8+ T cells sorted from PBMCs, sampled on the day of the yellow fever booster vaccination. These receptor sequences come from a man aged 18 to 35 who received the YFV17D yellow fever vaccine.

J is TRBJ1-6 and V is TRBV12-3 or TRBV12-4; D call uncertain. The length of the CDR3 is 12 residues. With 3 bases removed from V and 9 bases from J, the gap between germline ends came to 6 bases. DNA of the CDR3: TGTGCCAGCAGTTTTTCGTCTTCACCCCTCCACTTT. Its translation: CASSFSSSPLHF.

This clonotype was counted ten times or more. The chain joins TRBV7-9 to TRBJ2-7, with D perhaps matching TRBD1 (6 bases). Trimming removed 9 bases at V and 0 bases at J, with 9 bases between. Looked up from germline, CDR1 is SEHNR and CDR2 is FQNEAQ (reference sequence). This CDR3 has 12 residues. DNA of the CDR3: TGTGCCAGTCGGGACAACTCCTACGAGCAGTACTTC. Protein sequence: CASRDNSYEQYF.

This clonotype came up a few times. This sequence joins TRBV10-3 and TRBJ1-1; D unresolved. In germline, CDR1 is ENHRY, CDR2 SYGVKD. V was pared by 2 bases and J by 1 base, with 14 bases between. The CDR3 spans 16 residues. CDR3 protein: CAISEHFRMENTEAFF. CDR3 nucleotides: TGTGCCATCAGTGAGCATTTCCGGATGGAGAACACTGAAGCTTTCTTT.

The CDR3 region is CASNGGGPGYTF. The CDR3 DNA is TGTGCCAGCAACGGGGGGGGTCCTGGCTACACCTTC. The chain couples TRBV12-3 or TRBV12-4 to TRBJ1-2; a weak D match, TRBD1 (5 bases). This CDR3 contains 12 residues. The germline V and J ends were trimmed by 7 bases and 7 bases, with 13 bases remaining between them.

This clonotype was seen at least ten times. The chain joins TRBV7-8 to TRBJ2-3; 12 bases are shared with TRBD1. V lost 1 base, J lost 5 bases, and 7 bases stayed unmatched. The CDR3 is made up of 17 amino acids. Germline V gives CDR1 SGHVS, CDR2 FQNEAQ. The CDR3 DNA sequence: TGTGCCAGCAGCTTAGTGAGGGACAGGGGGCGTGAAGATACGCAGTATTTT. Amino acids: CASSLVRDRGREDTQYF. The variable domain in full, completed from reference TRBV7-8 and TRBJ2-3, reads GAGVSQSPRYKVAKRGQDVALRCDPISGHVSLFWYQQALGQGPEFLTYFQNEAQLDKSGLPSDRFFAERPEGSVSTLKIQRTQQEDSAVYLCASSLVRDRGREDTQYFGPGTRLTVL.

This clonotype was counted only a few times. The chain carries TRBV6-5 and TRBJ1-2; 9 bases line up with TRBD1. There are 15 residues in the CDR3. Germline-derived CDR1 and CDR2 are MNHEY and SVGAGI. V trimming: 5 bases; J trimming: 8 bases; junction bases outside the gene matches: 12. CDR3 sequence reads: CASSPRTGDPSGYTF. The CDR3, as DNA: TGTGCCAGCAGTCCGCGGACAGGGGATCCCTCGGGCTACACCTTC.

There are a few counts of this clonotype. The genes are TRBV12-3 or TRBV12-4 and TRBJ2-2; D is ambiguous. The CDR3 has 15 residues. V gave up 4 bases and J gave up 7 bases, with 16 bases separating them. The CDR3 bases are TGTGCCAGCAGTTCCGCCCTAGATTCTGGCGGGGAGCTGTTTTTT. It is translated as CASSSALDSGGELFF.

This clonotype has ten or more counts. In DNA, the CDR3 is TGCGCCAGCAGCCAAGAAGATATTACCACAGATACGCAGTATTTT. Its translation: CASSQEDITTDTQYF. The rearrangement links TRBV4-3 to TRBJ2-3; D unresolved. CDR3 length: 15 residues. The V gene lost 0 bases and the J gene lost 2 bases, with 9 bases spanning the gap. Germline V lookup: CDR1 LGHNA, CDR2 YSLEER.